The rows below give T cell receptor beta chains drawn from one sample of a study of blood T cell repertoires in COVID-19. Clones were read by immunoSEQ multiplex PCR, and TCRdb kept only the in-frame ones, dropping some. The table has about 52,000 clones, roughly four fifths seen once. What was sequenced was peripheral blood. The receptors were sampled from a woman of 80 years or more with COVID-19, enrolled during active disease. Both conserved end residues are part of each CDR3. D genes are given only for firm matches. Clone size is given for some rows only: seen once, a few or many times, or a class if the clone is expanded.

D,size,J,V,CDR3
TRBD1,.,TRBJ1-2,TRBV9,CASSAQGARGYTF
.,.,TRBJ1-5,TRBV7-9,CASSLRDQPQHF
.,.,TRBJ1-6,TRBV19,CATSGGGDSPLHF
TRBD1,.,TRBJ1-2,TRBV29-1,CSGSRGRDYGYTF
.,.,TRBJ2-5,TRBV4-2,CASSQDLGGPETQYF
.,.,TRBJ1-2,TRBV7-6,CASSLAQESSGYTF
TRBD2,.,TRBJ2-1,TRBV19,CASSVNSGRLYNEQFF
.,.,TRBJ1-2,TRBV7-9,CASSPVTGNYGYTF
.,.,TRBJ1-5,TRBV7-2,CASSLDYSNQPQHF
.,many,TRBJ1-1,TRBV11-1,CASSLGGSHTEAFF
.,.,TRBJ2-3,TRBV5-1,CASSLGLDTFTDTQYF
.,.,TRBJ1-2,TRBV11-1,CASSLGRGYGYTF
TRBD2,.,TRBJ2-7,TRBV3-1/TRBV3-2,CASRGLAGEEQYF
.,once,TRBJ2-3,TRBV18,CASSLTQGGTDTQYF
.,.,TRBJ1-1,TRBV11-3,CASSFSGDTEAFF
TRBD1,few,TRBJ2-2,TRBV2,CASSGQGDTGELFF
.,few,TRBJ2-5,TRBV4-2,CASSQSLQETQYF
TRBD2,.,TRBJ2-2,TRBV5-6,CASSLKGGGLNTGELFF
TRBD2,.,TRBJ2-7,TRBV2,CASSGTSGTYEQYF
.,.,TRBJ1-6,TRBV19,CASSRGNNSPLHF
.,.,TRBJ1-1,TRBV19,CASSIKIMNTEAFF
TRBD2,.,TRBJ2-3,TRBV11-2,CASSLGAGGVGTDTQYF
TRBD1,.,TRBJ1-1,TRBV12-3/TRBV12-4,CASSFKGQRAFF
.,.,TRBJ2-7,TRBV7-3,CASSFLTGEQYF
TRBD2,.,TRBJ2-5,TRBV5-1,CASSLGAGVETQYF
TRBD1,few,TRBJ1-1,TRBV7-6,CASSTGTGLMNTEAFF
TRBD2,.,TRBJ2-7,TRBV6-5,CASSYSTSGSGEQYF
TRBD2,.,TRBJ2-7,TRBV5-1,CASSSTRLAGGSGAYEQYF
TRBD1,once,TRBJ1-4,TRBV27,CASSLGTGSPGKLFF
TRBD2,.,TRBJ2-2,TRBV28,CASSLWAGGTGELFF
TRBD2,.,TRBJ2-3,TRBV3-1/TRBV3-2,CASSQDWTSGRTDTQYF
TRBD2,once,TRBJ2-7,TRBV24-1,CATSDSGGTYEQYF
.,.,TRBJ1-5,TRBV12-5,CASGLVGHGTFYQPQHF
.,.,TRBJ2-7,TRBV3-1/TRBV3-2,CASSKGGRGRTSYEQYF
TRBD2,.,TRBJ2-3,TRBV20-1,CSASSGTSKDTQYF
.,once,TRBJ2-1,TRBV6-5,CASSSSGTPVGNEQFF
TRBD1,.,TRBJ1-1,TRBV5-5,CASSSSGTANTEAFF
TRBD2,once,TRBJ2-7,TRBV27,CASRRGLAGVAEQYF
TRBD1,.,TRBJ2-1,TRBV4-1,CASSQPGQGVYEQFF
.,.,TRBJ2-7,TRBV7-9,CASSPGQNYEQYF
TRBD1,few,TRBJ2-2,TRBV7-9,CASSRRTGGIGELFF
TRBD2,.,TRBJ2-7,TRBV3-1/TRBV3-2,CASSPRRLASYEQYF
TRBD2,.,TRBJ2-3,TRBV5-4,CASSLAGGGDTQYF
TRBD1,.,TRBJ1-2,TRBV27,CASSPRQGMVYTF
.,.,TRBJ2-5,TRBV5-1,CASRTRDKIQETQYF
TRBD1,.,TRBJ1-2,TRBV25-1,CASRTGVHGYTF
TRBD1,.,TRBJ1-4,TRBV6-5,CASRRGQGEKLFF
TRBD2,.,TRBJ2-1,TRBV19,CASKREGPNNEQFF
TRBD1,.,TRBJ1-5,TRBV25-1,CASSEYLGQKDQPQHF
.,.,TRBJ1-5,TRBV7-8,CASSPYREPQHF